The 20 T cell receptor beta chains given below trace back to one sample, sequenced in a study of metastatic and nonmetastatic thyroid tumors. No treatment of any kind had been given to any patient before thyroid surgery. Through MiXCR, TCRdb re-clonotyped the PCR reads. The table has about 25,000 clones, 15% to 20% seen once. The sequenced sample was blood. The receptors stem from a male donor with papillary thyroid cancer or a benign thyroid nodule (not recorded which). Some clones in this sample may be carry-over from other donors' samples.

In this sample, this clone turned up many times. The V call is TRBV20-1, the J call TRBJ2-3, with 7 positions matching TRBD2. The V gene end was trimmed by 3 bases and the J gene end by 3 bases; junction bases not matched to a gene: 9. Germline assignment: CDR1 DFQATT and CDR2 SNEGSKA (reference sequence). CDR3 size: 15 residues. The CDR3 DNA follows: TGCAGTGCTAGTGGTGGGAGGGCCCGAACAGATACGCAGTATTTT. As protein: CSASGGRARTDTQYF.

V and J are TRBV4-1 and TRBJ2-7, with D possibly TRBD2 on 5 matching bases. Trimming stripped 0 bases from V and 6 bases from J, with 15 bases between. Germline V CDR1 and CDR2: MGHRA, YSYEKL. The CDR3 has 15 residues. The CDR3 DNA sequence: TGCGCCAGCAGCCAAGATGGGAGTAGGTGGAGCGAGCAGTACTTC. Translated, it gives CASSQDGSRWSEQYF.

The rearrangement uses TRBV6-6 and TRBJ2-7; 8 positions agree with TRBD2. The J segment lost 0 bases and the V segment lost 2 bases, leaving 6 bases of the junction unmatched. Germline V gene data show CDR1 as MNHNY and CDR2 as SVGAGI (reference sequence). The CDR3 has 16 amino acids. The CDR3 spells CASSYPIAGPSYEQYF. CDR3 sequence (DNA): TGTGCCAGCAGTTACCCGATAGCGGGGCCCTCCTACGAGCAGTACTTC.

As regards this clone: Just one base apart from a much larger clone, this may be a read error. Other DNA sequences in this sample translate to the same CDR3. The CDR3: CAGSLKGASANTGELFF. CDR3 bases: TGTGCCGGCAGTTTGAAGGGGGCCAGCGCGAACACCGGGGAGCTGTTTTTT. The V and J genes are TRBV12-3 or TRBV12-4 and TRBJ2-2; 7 bases agree with TRBD1. This CDR3 contains 17 residues.

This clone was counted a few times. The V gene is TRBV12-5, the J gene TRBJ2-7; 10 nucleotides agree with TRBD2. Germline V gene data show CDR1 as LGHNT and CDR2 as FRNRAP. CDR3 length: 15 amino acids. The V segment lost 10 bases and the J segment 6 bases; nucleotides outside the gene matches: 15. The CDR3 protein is CAICLLASGSGEQYF. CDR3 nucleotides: TGTGCTATTTGTTTACTGGCTAGCGGGAGTGGCGAGCAGTACTTC.

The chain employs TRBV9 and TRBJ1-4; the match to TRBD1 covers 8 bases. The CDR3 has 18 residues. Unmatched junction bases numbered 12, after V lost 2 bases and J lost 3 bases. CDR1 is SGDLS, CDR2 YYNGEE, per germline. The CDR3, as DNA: TGTGCCAGCAGCGTCGAATCCCGGGACAGGAGTCCTAATGAAAAACTGTTTTTT. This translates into CASSVESRDRSPNEKLFF.

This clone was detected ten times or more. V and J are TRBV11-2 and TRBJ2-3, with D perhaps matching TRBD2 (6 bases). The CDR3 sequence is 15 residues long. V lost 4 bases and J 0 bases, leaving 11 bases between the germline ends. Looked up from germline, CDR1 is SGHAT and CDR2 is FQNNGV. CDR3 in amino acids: CASSSLAASTDTQYF. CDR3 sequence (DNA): TGTGCCAGCAGCTCCTTAGCGGCCAGCACAGATACGCAGTATTTT. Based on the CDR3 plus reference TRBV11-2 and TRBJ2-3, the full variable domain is EAGVAQSPRYKIIEKRQSVAFWCNPISGHATLYWYQQILGQGPKLLIQFQNNGVVDDSQLPKDRFSAERLKGVDSTLKIQPAKLEDSAVYLCASSSLAASTDTQYFGPGTRLTVL.

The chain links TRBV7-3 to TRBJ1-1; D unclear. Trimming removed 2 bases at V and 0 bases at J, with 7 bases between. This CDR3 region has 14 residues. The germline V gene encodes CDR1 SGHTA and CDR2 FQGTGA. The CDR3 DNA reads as TGTGCCAGCAGCTTAGCCGGAATGAACACTGAAGCTTTCTTT. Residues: CASSLAGMNTEAFF. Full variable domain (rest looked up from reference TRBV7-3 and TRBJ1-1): GAGVSQTPSNKVTEKGKYVELRCDPISGHTALYWYRQSLGQGPEFLIYFQGTGAADDSGLPNDRFFAVRPEGSVSTLKIQRTERGDSAVYLCASSLAGMNTEAFFGQGTRLTVV.

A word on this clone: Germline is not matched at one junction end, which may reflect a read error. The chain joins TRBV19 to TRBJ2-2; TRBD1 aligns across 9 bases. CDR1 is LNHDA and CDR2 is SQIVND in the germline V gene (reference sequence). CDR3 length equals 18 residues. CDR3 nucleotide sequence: TGCGCCAGTACCACCCAGGCCGGGGGACAGGGAAAAACCTGGGAGCTGTTTTTT. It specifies CASTTQAGGQGKTWELFF.

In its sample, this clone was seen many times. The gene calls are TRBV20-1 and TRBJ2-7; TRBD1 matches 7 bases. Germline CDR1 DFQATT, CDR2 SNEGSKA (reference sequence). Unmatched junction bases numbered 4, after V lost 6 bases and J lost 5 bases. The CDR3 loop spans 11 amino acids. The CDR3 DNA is TGCAGTGCCACGGGACAGCACGAGCAGTACTTC. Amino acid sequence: CSATGQHEQYF.

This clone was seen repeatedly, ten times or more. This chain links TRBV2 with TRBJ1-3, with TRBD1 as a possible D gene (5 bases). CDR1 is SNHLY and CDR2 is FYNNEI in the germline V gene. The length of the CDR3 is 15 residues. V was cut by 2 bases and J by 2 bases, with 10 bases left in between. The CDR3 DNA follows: TGTGCCAGCAGTGAAAACCCAGGGACTGGAAACACCATATATTTT. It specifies CASSENPGTGNTIYF.

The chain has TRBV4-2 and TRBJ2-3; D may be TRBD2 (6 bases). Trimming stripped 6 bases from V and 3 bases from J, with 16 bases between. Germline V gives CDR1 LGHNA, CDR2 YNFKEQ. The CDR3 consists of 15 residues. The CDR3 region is CASRDRRGGTDTQYF. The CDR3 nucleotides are TGTGCCAGCAGAGATAGGAGGGGAGGTACAGATACGCAGTATTTT.

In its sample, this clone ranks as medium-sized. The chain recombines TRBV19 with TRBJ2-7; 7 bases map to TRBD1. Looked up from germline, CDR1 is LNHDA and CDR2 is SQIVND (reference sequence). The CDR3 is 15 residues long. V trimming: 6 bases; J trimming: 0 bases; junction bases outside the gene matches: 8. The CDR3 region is CASSTGQISSYEQYF. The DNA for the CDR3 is TGTGCCAGTAGCACGGGACAGATTAGCTCCTACGAGCAGTACTTC. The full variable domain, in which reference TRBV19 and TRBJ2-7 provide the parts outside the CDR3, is DGGITQSPKYLFRKEGQNVTLSCEQNLNHDAMYWYRQDPGQGLRLIYYSQIVNDFQKGDIAEGYSVSREKKESFPLTVTSAQKNPTAFYLCASSTGQISSYEQYFGPGTRLTVT.

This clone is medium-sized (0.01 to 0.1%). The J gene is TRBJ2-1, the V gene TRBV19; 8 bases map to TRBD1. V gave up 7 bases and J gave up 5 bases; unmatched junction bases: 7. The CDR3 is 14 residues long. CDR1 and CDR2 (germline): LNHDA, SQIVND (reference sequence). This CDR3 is CASTLTGENNEQFF. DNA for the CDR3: TGTGCCAGTACCTTGACAGGGGAAAACAATGAGCAGTTCTTC.

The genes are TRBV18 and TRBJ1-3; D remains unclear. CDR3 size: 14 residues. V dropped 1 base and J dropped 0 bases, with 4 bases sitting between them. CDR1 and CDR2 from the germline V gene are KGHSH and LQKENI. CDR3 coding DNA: TGTGCCAGCTCACCACAACGCTCTGGAAACACCATATATTTT. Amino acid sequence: CASSPQRSGNTIYF.

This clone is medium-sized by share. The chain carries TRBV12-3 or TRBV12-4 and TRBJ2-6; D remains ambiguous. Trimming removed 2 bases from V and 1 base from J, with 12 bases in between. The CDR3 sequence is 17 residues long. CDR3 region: CASSLLGSVSGANVLTF. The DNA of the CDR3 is TGTGCCAGCAGTTTATTGGGTTCGGTGTCTGGGGCCAACGTCCTGACTTTC.

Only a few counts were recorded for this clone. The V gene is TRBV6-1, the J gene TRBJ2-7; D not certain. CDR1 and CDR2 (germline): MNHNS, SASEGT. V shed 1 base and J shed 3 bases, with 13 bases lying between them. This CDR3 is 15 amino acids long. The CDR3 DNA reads TGTGCCAGCAGTGAAGATGGCAGGTTTTTCTACGAGCAGTACTTC. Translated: CASSEDGRFFYEQYF.

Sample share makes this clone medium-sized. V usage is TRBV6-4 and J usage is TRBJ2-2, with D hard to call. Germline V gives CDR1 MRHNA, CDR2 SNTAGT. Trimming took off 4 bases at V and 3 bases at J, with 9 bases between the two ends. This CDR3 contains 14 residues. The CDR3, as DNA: TGTGCCAGCAGTGGGGGAACGGACACCGGGGAGCTGTTTTTT. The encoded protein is CASSGGTDTGELFF.

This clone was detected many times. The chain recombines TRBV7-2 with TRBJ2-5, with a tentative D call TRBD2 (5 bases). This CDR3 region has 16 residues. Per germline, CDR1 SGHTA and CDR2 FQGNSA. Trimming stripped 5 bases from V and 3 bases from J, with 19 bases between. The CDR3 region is CASSPPRGARKETQYF. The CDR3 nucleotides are TGTGCCAGCAGCCCTCCCCGGGGAGCTAGAAAAGAGACCCAGTACTTC.

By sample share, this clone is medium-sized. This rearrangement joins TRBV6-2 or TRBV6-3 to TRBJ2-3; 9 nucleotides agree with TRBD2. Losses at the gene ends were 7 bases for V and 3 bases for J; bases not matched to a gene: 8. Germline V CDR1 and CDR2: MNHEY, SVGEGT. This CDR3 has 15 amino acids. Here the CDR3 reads CASTVGLAGTDTQYF. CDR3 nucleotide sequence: TGTGCCAGCACCGTAGGGCTAGCGGGGACAGATACGCAGTATTTT.